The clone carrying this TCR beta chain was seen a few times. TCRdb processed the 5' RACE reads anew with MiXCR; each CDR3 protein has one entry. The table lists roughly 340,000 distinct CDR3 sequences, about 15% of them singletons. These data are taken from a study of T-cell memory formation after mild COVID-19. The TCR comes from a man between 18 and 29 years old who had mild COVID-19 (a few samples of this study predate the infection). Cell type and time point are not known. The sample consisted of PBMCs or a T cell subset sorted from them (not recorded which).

Written as DNA, the CDR3 is TGTGCCAGCAGCTTAGGTGTTGGACAGCCGAACACTGAAGCTTTCTTT. Residues: CASSLGVGQPNTEAFF. This chain connects TRBV7-6 to TRBJ1-1; possible D gene TRBD1, 6 bases. Germline CDR1 and CDR2: SGHVS and FNYEAQ. The CDR3 is made up of 16 amino acids. Trimming stripped 1 base from V and 1 base from J, with 13 bases between.